These 29 T cell receptor beta chains were all obtained from the same sample, sequenced in a study of shared clonotypes between healthy human individuals. Measured with immunoSEQ multiplex PCR; TCRdb has only the in-frame clones, and not every one. The top ten hold approximately 0.4% of the sample, which has 2 million to 2.5 million clones, approximately 95% seen once. The sample was naive CD4+ T cells from PBMCs. Subset meaning: CD45RA+ positively selected. Receptor source: a man younger than 35 in good health. Some clones in this sample may be carry-over from other donors' samples.

This clone appeared a single time. This chain connects TRBV4-2 to TRBJ2-1; 7 nucleotides align to TRBD2. With 4 bases clipped from V and 0 bases from J, the junction kept 9 bases outside the gene matches. This CDR3 comprises 17 residues. CDR1 and CDR2 (germline): LGHNA, YNFKEQ. As DNA, the CDR3 is TGTGCCAGCAGCCCTGGGCTAGCGGCCGTCTCCTACAATGAGCAGTTCTTC. Translated: CASSPGLAAVSYNEQFF.

The chain recombines TRBV28 with TRBJ1-5; D possibly corresponds to TRBD1 (6 bases). CDR3 length: 15 amino acids. V dropped 2 bases and J dropped 6 bases, with 14 bases sitting between them. CDR1 MDHEN and CDR2 SYDVKM come from the germline V gene. For the CDR3, the DNA is TGTGCCAGCAGTTTACGCCGCCAACAGGGTCAGCCCCAGCATTTT. It codes for CASSLRRQQGQPQHF.

This chain links TRBV6-6 with TRBJ1-3; D gene uncertain. Germline values: CDR1 MNHNY, CDR2 SVGAGI (reference sequence). The CDR3 contains 15 residues. V was cut by 6 bases and J by 0 bases, with 12 bases left in between. The CDR3 DNA reads as TGTGCCAGCAGGTACCAGCCTTTCTCTGGAAACACCATATATTTT. It translates to CASRYQPFSGNTIYF.

This clone has only one observation. This chain connects TRBV7-3 to TRBJ2-5, with 8 positions matching TRBD1. Germline-derived CDR1 and CDR2 are SGHTA and FQGTGA. This CDR3 is 14 amino acids long. Trimming removed 5 bases from V and 5 bases from J; junction bases left unmatched: 7. CDR3 sequence: CASSTTGGVETQYF. The CDR3 coding sequence is TGTGCCAGCAGCACAACAGGGGGAGTGGAGACCCAGTACTTC.

The chain joins TRBV2 to TRBJ2-7, with a weak D call TRBD2 (6 bases). The CDR3 sequence is 15 residues long. Germline V gives CDR1 SNHLY, CDR2 FYNNEI. V was pared by 3 bases and J by 3 bases, with 15 bases between. CDR3 sequence: CASSEEREPLYEQYF. In DNA form, the CDR3 reads TGTGCCAGCAGTGAGGAACGGGAGCCCCTCTACGAGCAGTACTTC.

The J gene is TRBJ1-5, the V gene TRBV19; 7 nucleotides line up with TRBD1. V shed 5 bases and J 4 bases; nucleotides not matched to a gene: 5. This CDR3 comprises 14 residues. Germline V gene sequence: CDR1 LNHDA, CDR2 SQIVND (reference sequence). CDR3 coding DNA: TGTGCCAGTAGTCCGTGGGACAGAAATCAGCCCCAGCATTTT. This encodes CASSPWDRNQPQHF. The variable domain in full, completed from reference TRBV19 and TRBJ1-5, reads DGGITQSPKYLFRKEGQNVTLSCEQNLNHDAMYWYRQDPGQGLRLIYYSQIVNDFQKGDIAEGYSVSREKKESFPLTVTSAQKNPTAFYLCASSPWDRNQPQHFGDGTRLSIL.

The chain employs TRBV14 and TRBJ2-1; D call uncertain. Germline-derived CDR1 and CDR2 are SGHDN and FVKESK. The CDR3 is 13 residues long. V shed 1 base and J shed 6 bases, with 7 bases lying between them. The CDR3 DNA is TGTGCCAGCAGCCAAGGGTTGCGCAATGAGCAGTTCTTC. This sequence encodes CASSQGLRNEQFF.

The chain combines TRBV7-6 with TRBJ2-3; possibly TRBD2 for D (5 bases). The CDR3 totals 11 residues. Trimming pared 4 bases from V and 8 bases from J, leaving 7 bases between. The germline gives CDR1 SGHVS, CDR2 FNYEAQ. The CDR3, as DNA: TGTGCCAGCAGCTCTGGAGGTACGCAGTATTTT. Translation gives CASSSGGTQYF.

Turning to this clone: The same CDR3 arises from other DNA sequences in this sample as well. The rearrangement joins TRBV18 to TRBJ2-5; D might be TRBD1 (6 bases). The CDR3 sequence is 14 residues long. V was pared by 3 bases and J by 5 bases, with 13 bases between. Germline assignment: CDR1 KGHSH and CDR2 LQKENI. CDR3 sequence reads: CASSPTQGGETQYF. DNA of the CDR3: TGTGCCAGCTCACCGACACAGGGTGGGGAGACCCAGTACTTC.

Remarks on this clone: This same CDR3 is encoded by further DNA sequences in the sample. The chain combines TRBV7-2 with TRBJ2-7; 9 bases fit TRBD2. From germline, CDR1 is SGHTA and CDR2 FQGNSA. The CDR3 covers 15 residues. V shed 1 base, J shed 1 base, and the junction held 2 bases outside the gene matches. The CDR3 is CASSLVAGGSYEQYF. The DNA of the CDR3 is TGTGCCAGCAGCTTAGTTGCGGGAGGGTCCTACGAGCAGTACTTC.

The rearrangement uses TRBV6-1 and TRBJ2-3, with D possibly being TRBD1 (5 bases). Trimming shortened V by 4 bases and J by 0 bases, and 14 bases separated the two germline ends. The CDR3 runs to 16 residues. Germline V CDR1 and CDR2: MNHNS, SASEGT. CDR3 sequence (DNA): TGTGCCAGCAGTGGGGTTTGGACATTTAGCACAGATACGCAGTATTTT. It codes for CASSGVWTFSTDTQYF.

The sample holds a few counts of this clone. The chain recombines TRBV5-5 with TRBJ1-2, with 7 positions matching TRBD1. The CDR3 consists of 13 residues. Germline-derived CDR1 and CDR2 are SGHKS and YYEKEE (reference sequence). V lost 3 bases to trimming and J lost 7 bases; unmatched junction nucleotides: 6. The CDR3 reads CASSSEPGGGYTF. DNA of the CDR3: TGTGCCAGCAGCTCCGAGCCAGGGGGTGGCTACACCTTC.

The count of this clone is one. The chain couples TRBV7-8 to TRBJ2-4; unclear D gene. This CDR3 has 14 residues. The V gene lost 4 bases and the J gene lost 0 bases, with 7 bases spanning the gap. CDR1 is SGHVS, CDR2 FQNEAQ, per germline. The CDR3 DNA follows: TGTGCCAGCAGCTCCTCCCTAGCCAAAAACATTCAGTACTTC. It encodes CASSSSLAKNIQYF.

The genes are TRBV5-4 and TRBJ2-5; D could derive from TRBD1 or TRBD2 (5 bases each). CDR3 length: 13 amino acids. The germline gives CDR1 SGHNT, CDR2 YYREEE (reference sequence). V was pared by 9 bases and J by 3 bases, with 15 bases between. The CDR3 here is CATLRVGEETQYF. DNA for the CDR3: TGTGCCACACTCCGTGTGGGGGAAGAGACCCAGTACTTC.

The V gene is TRBV5-1, the J gene TRBJ2-3; weak D call: TRBD2 (6 bases). Germline CDR1 SGHRS, CDR2 YFSETQ. Trimming removed 4 bases at V and 7 bases at J, with 19 bases between. The CDR3 totals 15 residues. This CDR3 reads CASSDISGRVNTQYF. CDR3 DNA sequence: TGCGCCAGCAGCGATATTAGCGGAAGAGTGAATACGCAGTATTTT.

This chain joins TRBV6-6 and TRBJ1-5; D not certain. Germline CDR1 MNHNY, CDR2 SVGAGI (reference sequence). Trimming cost V 7 bases and J 0 bases, with 16 bases left between them. This CDR3 comprises 16 residues. CDR3 coding DNA: TGTGCCAGCACCCCCGGGCCATTATATAGCAATCAGCCCCAGCATTTT. Its protein product is CASTPGPLYSNQPQHF.

This clone showed up just once. The rearrangement joins TRBV29-1 to TRBJ2-3, with TRBD1 matching 8 bases. Per the germline V gene, CDR1 is SQVTM and CDR2 is ANQGSEA. The J segment lost 2 bases and the V segment lost 7 bases, leaving 5 bases of the junction unmatched. The CDR3 spans 13 residues. Here the CDR3 reads CSGRTGTTDTQYF. DNA of the CDR3: TGCAGCGGGCGGACAGGGACCACAGATACGCAGTATTTT.

The chain employs TRBV5-1 and TRBJ2-1; the D gene is possibly TRBD2 (5 bases). V was trimmed by 4 bases and J by 8 bases, leaving 13 bases between them. This CDR3 has 13 amino acids. Per the germline V gene, CDR1 is SGHRS and CDR2 is YFSETQ. The CDR3 nucleotides read TGCGCCAGCAGCGACGGGGTGAGGGATGAGCAGTTCTTC. Protein product: CASSDGVRDEQFF.

The J gene is TRBJ1-1, the V gene TRBV27; 10 nucleotides match TRBD1. V was clipped by 3 bases and J by 6 bases; unmatched bases: 7. Looked up from germline, CDR1 is MNHEY and CDR2 is SMNVEV (reference sequence). This CDR3 contains 15 residues. In DNA, the CDR3 is TGTGCCAGCAGTTTCCGGGACAGGGGTCTAGCTGAAGCTTTCTTT. Its protein is CASSFRDRGLAEAFF.

This clone was seen only a few times. The chain combines TRBV28 with TRBJ1-1; TRBD1 might be the D (5 bases). Trimming shortened V by 6 bases and J by 7 bases, and 15 bases separated the two germline ends. This CDR3 region has 13 residues. CDR1 is MDHEN, CDR2 SYDVKM, per germline. The CDR3 spells CASSTLNRNEAFF. In nucleotides, the CDR3 is TGTGCCAGCAGCACTCTTAACAGGAATGAAGCTTTCTTT. Full variable domain (missing parts from reference TRBV28 and TRBJ1-1): DVKVTQSSRYLVKRTGEKVFLECVQDMDHENMFWYRQDPGLGLRLIYFSYDVKMKEKGDIPEGYSVSREKKERFSLILESASTNQTSMYLCASSTLNRNEAFFGQGTRLTVV.

A word on this clone: Other DNA sequences within the sample encode an identical CDR3. The chain links TRBV30 to TRBJ1-3; 7 nucleotides agree with TRBD1. V gave up 2 bases and J gave up 1 base; unmatched junction bases: 5. CDR3 length equals 15 residues. Germline-derived CDR1 and CDR2 are GTSNPN and SVGIG (reference sequence). CDR3 DNA: TGTGCCTGGAGTCTAACAGGGGCTTCTGGAAACACCATATATTTT. Translation: CAWSLTGASGNTIYF.

The chain employs TRBV25-1 and TRBJ1-1, with a tentative D call TRBD1 (5 bases). The CDR3 has 13 amino acids. Trimming cost V 2 bases and J 7 bases, with 11 bases left between them. The germline V gene encodes CDR1 MGHDK and CDR2 SYGVNS. The DNA for the CDR3 is TGTGCCAGCAGTGAACCTGACAGACTTGAAGCTTTCTTT. Protein product: CASSEPDRLEAFF.

The rearrangement joins TRBV7-9 to TRBJ2-3; TRBD1 or TRBD2 may be the D gene (5 bases each). CDR1 and CDR2 (germline): SEHNR, FQNEAQ (reference sequence). The CDR3 is 15 amino acids. V lost 5 bases, J lost 5 bases, and 17 bases lay in between. CDR3 DNA sequence: TGTGCCAGCAGCAAATCGGGGACGATGAGAGATACGCAGTATTTT. Its protein is CASSKSGTMRDTQYF. Drawing the rest from reference TRBV7-9 and TRBJ2-3, the complete variable domain is DTGVSQNPRHKITKRGQNVTFRCDPISEHNRLYWYRQTLGQGPEFLTYFQNEAQLEKSRLLSDRFSAERPKGSFSTLEIQRTEQGDSAMYLCASSKSGTMRDTQYFGPGTRLTVL.

In its sample, this clone was seen once. The rearrangement links TRBV5-4 to TRBJ2-1, with D unresolved. Germline V lookup: CDR1 SGHNT, CDR2 YYREEE (reference sequence). The CDR3 runs 13 residues. V dropped 0 bases and J dropped 10 bases, with 11 bases sitting between them. The CDR3 DNA sequence: TGTGCCAGCAGCTTGGCCTCGGGTTTCGAGCAGTTCTTC. Translating gives CASSLASGFEQFF.

The chain links TRBV5-6 to TRBJ1-4; 7 positions agree with TRBD1. The CDR3 covers 14 residues. Per germline, CDR1 SGHDT and CDR2 YYEEEE. V was clipped by 4 bases and J by 6 bases; unmatched bases: 6. For the CDR3, the DNA is TGTGCCAGCAGCCTACAGGGGAGGGATGAAAAACTGTTTTTT. Its protein is CASSLQGRDEKLFF.

The genes are TRBV5-1 and TRBJ2-6, with D possibly being TRBD1 (6 bases). The ends were cut back, 0 bases at V and 2 bases at J, with 12 bases in the middle. The CDR3 spans 17 residues. Germline values: CDR1 SGHRS, CDR2 YFSETQ. CDR3 bases: TGCGCCAGCAGCTTGGCCCCACCAGGGGCTGGGGCCAACGTCCTGACTTTC. Translated, it gives CASSLAPPGAGANVLTF.

As to this clone: Other DNA sequences in this sample translate to the same CDR3. V is TRBV27 and J is TRBJ2-1; D perhaps matches TRBD1 (6 bases). The CDR3 extends over 12 amino acids. V was clipped by 1 base and J by 8 bases, with 6 bases between them. CDR1 and CDR2 from the germline V gene are MNHEY and SMNVEV (reference sequence). This chain's CDR3 is CASSLYRDEQFF. The CDR3 bases are TGTGCCAGCAGTTTATACAGGGATGAGCAGTTCTTC.

This clone was seen a handful of times. The chain links TRBV2 to TRBJ1-5, with D possibly matching TRBD1 (5 bases). The CDR3 length is 12 residues. V lost 9 bases and J 7 bases, leaving 13 bases between the germline ends. The germline gives CDR1 SNHLY, CDR2 FYNNEI. This chain's CDR3 is CASQTEGQPQHF. The CDR3 DNA reads TGTGCCAGTCAAACGGAGGGGCAGCCCCAGCATTTT.

The rearrangement links TRBV9 to TRBJ2-7; possibly TRBD1 for D (5 bases). Trimming shortened V by 0 bases and J by 5 bases, and 18 bases separated the two germline ends. CDR1 SGDLS and CDR2 YYNGEE come from the germline V gene. The CDR3 covers 16 residues. CDR3 sequence: CASSVDGRVWGNEQYF. CDR3 in DNA: TGTGCCAGCAGCGTAGACGGCAGGGTGTGGGGTAACGAGCAGTACTTC.